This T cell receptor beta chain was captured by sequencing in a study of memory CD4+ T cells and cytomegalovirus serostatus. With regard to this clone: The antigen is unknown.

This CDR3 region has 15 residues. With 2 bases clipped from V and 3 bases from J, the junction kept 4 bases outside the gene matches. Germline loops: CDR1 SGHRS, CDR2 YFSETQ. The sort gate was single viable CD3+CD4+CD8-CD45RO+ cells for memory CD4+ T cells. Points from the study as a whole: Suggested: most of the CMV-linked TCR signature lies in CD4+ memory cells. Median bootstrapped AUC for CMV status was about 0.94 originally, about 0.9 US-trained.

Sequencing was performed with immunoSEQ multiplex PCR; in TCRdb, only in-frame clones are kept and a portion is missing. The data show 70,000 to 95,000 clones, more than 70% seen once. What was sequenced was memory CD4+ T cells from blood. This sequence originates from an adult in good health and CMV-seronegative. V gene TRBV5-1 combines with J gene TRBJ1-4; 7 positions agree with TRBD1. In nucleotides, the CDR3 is TGCGCCAGCAGCTTAACCGGGACAGCTAATGAAAAACTGTTTTTT. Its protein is CASSLTGTANEKLFF.